Listed below are T cell receptor beta chains from one sample, sequenced in a study of PD-1 blockade in classical Hodgkin lymphoma. The method was immunoSEQ multiplex PCR; TCRdb's version includes in-frame clones alone and lacks a portion of them. Of 25,000 to 35,000 clones in the sample, approximately 87% were seen once. Sequencing was performed on peripheral blood mononuclear cells (PBMCs), taken before the second cycle of nivolumab. Receptors were obtained from a human donor with classical Hodgkin lymphoma. CDR3s include the opening cysteine and the closing phenylalanine or tryptophan. D genes are given only for firm matches. Not every row has a clone size; where given, it reads once, few, many or a size class.

size	length	D	V	J	DNA	CDR3
NA	15	NA	TRBV7-2	TRBJ1-5	TGTGCCAGCAGCTTAGAAGCCCGGGGAGGGCAGCCCCAGCATTTT	CASSLEARGGQPQHF
NA	16	NA	TRBV18	TRBJ2-3	TGTGCCAGCTCACCACAGGTCTCCTCACGCACAGATACGCAGTATTTT	CASSPQVSSRTDTQYF
NA	15	NA	TRBV5-5	TRBJ1-5	TGTGCCAGCAGTACCGAGGGGGTGGGCAATCAGCCCCAGCATTTT	CASSTEGVGNQPQHF
NA	15	TRBD2	TRBV7-9	TRBJ2-7	TGTGCCAGCAGCCAGGGACTAGCGAGAATCTACGAGCAGTACTTC	CASSQGLARIYEQYF
NA	16	TRBD1	TRBV28	TRBJ1-5	TGTGCCAGCAGTTCTGGACAGGCGGTAAGCAATCAGCCCCAGCATTTT	CASSSGQAVSNQPQHF
NA	14	NA	TRBV5-1	TRBJ1-1	TGCGCCAGCAGCGGAACGGAGGCGGGGACTGAAGCTTTCTTT	CASSGTEAGTEAFF
NA	16	TRBD2	TRBV30	TRBJ2-2	TGTGCCTGGGGGGGGAGGTTAGCGGGACCCACCGGGGAGCTGTTTTTT	CAWGGRLAGPTGELFF
NA	15	NA	TRBV4-1	TRBJ2-1	TGCGCCAGCAGCCAAGAGCCTAGGAACTACAATGAGCAGTTCTTC	CASSQEPRNYNEQFF
once	16	NA	TRBV7-2	TRBJ1-2	TGTGCCAGCAGGACCCCCGGGACCGCTCAAAACTATGGCTACACCTTC	CASRTPGTAQNYGYTF
once	15	NA	TRBV11-1	TRBJ2-2	TGTGCCAGCACCTCCGGCAGGGGAGGAACCGGGGAGCTGTTTTTT	CASTSGRGGTGELFF
NA	11	NA	TRBV10-3	TRBJ1-2	TGTGCCATCAGGGCTAGTCATGGCTACACCTTC	CAIRASHGYTF
few	14	TRBD1	TRBV2	TRBJ2-2	TGTGCCAGCAAGCCGAGGGGGCGAGCCGGGGAGCTGTTTTTT	CASKPRGRAGELFF
NA	15	NA	TRBV7-9	TRBJ2-2	TGTGCCAGCAGCTTATCCAGCGTTAACACCGGGGAGCTGTTTTTT	CASSLSSVNTGELFF
few	14	NA	TRBV18	TRBJ2-5	TGTGCCAGCTCCGCCGCAGACATTTCCGGGACCCAGTACTTC	CASSAADISGTQYF
once	16	NA	TRBV29-1	TRBJ2-1	TGCAGCGTTGAACTGACCTTTGTTGCCTGGACCAATGAGCAGTTCTTC	CSVELTFVAWTNEQFF
NA	15	NA	TRBV7-9	TRBJ1-1	TGTGCCAGCAGCTTAGGGGTCTACAGGGATAATGAAGCTTTCTTT	CASSLGVYRDNEAFF
once	15	TRBD1	TRBV19	TRBJ1-6	TGTGCCAGTAGTATGACCGGGACAGGGGGTTCACCCCTCCACTTT	CASSMTGTGGSPLHF
few	16	TRBD1	TRBV19	TRBJ1-1	TGTGCCAGTAGTTCAAAAGGGACAGTTCTGAACACTGAAGCTTTCTTT	CASSSKGTVLNTEAFF
NA	14	TRBD1	TRBV5-1	TRBJ1-2	TGCGCCAGCAGCTTGGGGGGACAGTCCTATGGCTACACCTTC	CASSLGGQSYGYTF
NA	18	NA	TRBV7-2	TRBJ2-3	TGTGCCAGCAGCTTAGTCCACTTACCGACTCCTAGCACAGATACGCAGTATTTT	CASSLVHLPTPSTDTQYF
NA	17	TRBD2	TRBV7-8	TRBJ2-1	TGTGCCAGCAGCTTAAGGGCTCTAGCGGGAGCCTACAATGAGCAGTTCTTC	CASSLRALAGAYNEQFF
NA	12	NA	TRBV2	TRBJ2-2	TGTGCCAGCAGGAGGGGCCCCGGGGAGCTGTTTTTT	CASRRGPGELFF
NA	17	TRBD1	TRBV12-5	TRBJ2-1	TGTGCTAGTGGTTTGTCTCGGACAGGGAGCTCCTACAATGAGCAGTTCTTC	CASGLSRTGSSYNEQFF
NA	14	TRBD1	TRBV7-9	TRBJ2-3	TGTGCCAGCAGCCCAGGGACAGGGGCAGATACGCAGTATTTT	CASSPGTGADTQYF